This T cell receptor beta chain was obtained from a study of T cell responses to AZD1222 COVID-19 vaccine. Trimming stripped 0 bases from V and 3 bases from J, with 9 bases between. Germline CDR1 and CDR2: SEHNR and FQNEAQ (reference sequence). The CDR3 loop spans 14 amino acids. The study, taken as a whole, reports: Nearly half of spike-specific TCRs reportedly target unmutated variant regions. Just five or six AZD1222 recipients were seropositive at baseline.

The protocol was immunoSEQ multiplex PCR, while the TCRdb copy is restricted to in-frame clones and leaves out a portion. The profile shows approximately 64,000 clones, 84% of them singletons. In regard to this clone: What it recognizes is unknown.

The sequence derives from an adult in good health. This specimen consisted of peripheral blood, obtained on day 0 of AZD1222 vaccination. The genes are TRBV7-9 and TRBJ2-7; TRBD2 is a possible D gene (5 bases). The CDR3 region has the DNA TGTGCCAGCAGCTTAGCGCCGGGGAACTACGAGCAGTACTTC. It specifies CASSLAPGNYEQYF.